Below, 29 T cell receptor beta chains from the same sample are listed, as sequenced in a study of response to subunit inactivated influenza vaccine. TCRdb analysed the RT-PCR reads with MiXCR anew, one entry per CDR3 protein. The sample gives hundreds of thousands of distinct CDR3 sequences, about 15% of which show up once; 6.5% to 8.5% is in the top ten. Sample: PBMCs from blood, taken 14 days before vaccination. All receptors come from a man in his fifties who received an inactivated influenza vaccine.

This clonotype was seen only a few times. The chain joins TRBV6-5 to TRBJ2-5; the match to TRBD2 covers 11 bases. Germline V gene data show CDR1 as MNHEY and CDR2 as SVGAGI. J gave up 2 bases and V 2 bases, and 13 bases lay outside the gene matches. The CDR3 loop spans 19 amino acids. CDR3 sequence: CASSYDGTSGWTRQETQYF. CDR3 nucleotide sequence: TGTGCCAGCAGTTACGACGGGACTAGCGGCTGGACCCGACAAGAGACCCAGTACTTC.

The V call is TRBV12-3 or TRBV12-4, the J call TRBJ2-1, with unresolved D. Trimming pared 5 bases from V and 0 bases from J, leaving 11 bases between. The CDR3 is made up of 15 amino acids. DNA for the CDR3: TGTGCCAGCAGTGGGTCATCGGGCTCCTACAATGAGCAGTTCTTC. Protein sequence: CASSGSSGSYNEQFF.

This chain uses TRBV4-2 with TRBJ2-7, with 9 nucleotides matching TRBD2. The CDR3 has 16 residues. Germline V gives CDR1 LGHNA, CDR2 YNFKEQ. V trimming: 2 bases; J trimming: 2 bases; junction bases outside the gene matches: 7. The CDR3 loop is CASSQPPGGRAYEQYF. The CDR3 DNA sequence: TGTGCCAGCAGCCAACCTCCTGGCGGGAGGGCCTACGAGCAGTACTTC.

The chain recombines TRBV20-1 with TRBJ2-7; 8 bases fit TRBD2. The CDR3 has 18 amino acids. With V trimmed by 5 bases and J by 2 bases, 20 bases remained unmatched. Germline CDR1 reads DFQATT; CDR2 reads SNEGSKA (reference sequence). CDR3 DNA sequence: TGCAGTGCTCCAGGTTGGGCGGGAGGCGATGTAGAGACCTACGAGCAGTACTTC. This translates into CSAPGWAGGDVETYEQYF.

The gene calls are TRBV5-1 and TRBJ2-5, with D perhaps TRBD1 (5 bases). V was pared by 2 bases and J by 0 bases, with 11 bases between. This CDR3 spans 15 amino acids. The germline V gene has CDR1 SGHRS and CDR2 YFSETQ. CDR3 region: CASSLQALYQETQYF. For the CDR3, the DNA is TGCGCCAGCAGCTTACAGGCCCTGTACCAAGAGACCCAGTACTTC.

This clonotype has just a few counts. CDR3: CASSPGGTLVNEQFF. The CDR3 nucleotides are TGTGCCAGCAGTCCCGGAGGGACCCTTGTGAATGAGCAGTTCTTC. The V call is TRBV12-3 or TRBV12-4, the J call TRBJ2-1; a weak D match, TRBD2 (6 bases). The V end was cut by 5 bases, the J end by 7 bases, with 18 bases between. This CDR3 spans 15 amino acids.

Here the CDR3 DNA reads TGCGCCAGCAGCCAAGATAGCGGCCAGGGCGGCAACGAGCAGTACTTC. The encoded protein is CASSQDSGQGGNEQYF. This chain joins TRBV4-3 and TRBJ2-7, with a tentative D call TRBD2 (6 bases). V lost 0 bases and J lost 5, with 17 bases in between. The V gene's germline CDR1 is LGHNA and CDR2 YSLEER. The CDR3 spans 16 residues.

This clonotype was found a few times. The chain recombines TRBV20-1 with TRBJ2-1, with D unclear. CDR3 length: 12 amino acids. V shed 8 bases and J shed 1 base, with 9 bases lying between them. Germline-derived CDR1 and CDR2 are DFQATT and SNEGSKA (reference sequence). The DNA of the CDR3 is TGCAGTTTAAGCGAGTCCTACAATGAGCAGTTCTTC. It translates to CSLSESYNEQFF.

This clonotype appeared many times. Germline is not matched at one junction end, which may reflect a read error. V is TRBV29-1 and J is TRBJ2-1, with D possibly TRBD1 on 6 matching bases. Germline CDR1 reads SQVTM; CDR2 reads ANQGSEA. The CDR3 spans 13 residues. The CDR3 sequence: CSVEPRAGAPKVF. The CDR3 coding sequence is TGCAGCGTTGAGCCTAGAGCAGGGGCCCCAAAGGTCTTC.

This clonotype came up many times. The J gene is TRBJ2-3, the V gene TRBV12-3 or TRBV12-4; D gene ambiguous. Deletions cut 5 bases from V and 2 bases from J, with 11 bases between. There are 14 residues in the CDR3. CDR3 DNA: TGTGCCAGCAGTCCCTGGGTCTACACAGATACGCAGTATTTT. Its translation: CASSPWVYTDTQYF.

CDR3 bases: TGCGCCAGCAGCTTGCGGCTAGCGGGAGGGCCGGGGGAGACCCAGTACTTC. Translating gives CASSLRLAGGPGETQYF. This chain joins TRBV5-1 and TRBJ2-5; 12 nucleotides agree with TRBD2. Germline CDR1 and CDR2: SGHRS and YFSETQ. V trimming: 1 base; J trimming: 5 bases; junction bases outside the gene matches: 9. This CDR3 is 17 amino acids long.

The chain recombines TRBV4-2 with TRBJ1-5; no firm D call. The germline gives CDR1 LGHNA, CDR2 YNFKEQ. V was cut by 0 bases and J by 2 bases, with 8 bases left in between. This CDR3 has 15 residues. CDR3 region: CASSQEWVGNQPQHF. DNA of the CDR3: TGTGCCAGCAGCCAAGAATGGGTTGGCAATCAGCCCCAGCATTTT.

The chain joins TRBV7-2 to TRBJ1-2; TRBD1 is a possible D gene (6 bases). The germline V and J ends were trimmed by 3 bases and 6 bases, with 14 bases remaining between them. The CDR3 has 14 residues. Germline V gene sequence: CDR1 SGHTA, CDR2 FQGNSA. Here the CDR3 DNA reads TGTGCCAGCAGCTTGACCGGGACAACTGATGGCTACACCTTC. This sequence encodes CASSLTGTTDGYTF.

The rearrangement links TRBV12-3 or TRBV12-4 to TRBJ2-1; weak D call: TRBD1 (6 bases). V lost 0 bases and J lost 7, with 13 bases in between. The CDR3 consists of 15 residues. The CDR3 reads CASSLAGQRGNEQFF. The CDR3 nucleotides read TGTGCCAGCAGTTTAGCGGGACAAAGGGGTAATGAGCAGTTCTTC.

This clonotype showed up just a few times. This chain joins TRBV25-1 and TRBJ1-1, with TRBD1 identical over 8 bases. V was pared by 2 bases and J by 10 bases, with 3 bases of the junction left unmatched. This CDR3 is built from 12 residues. Germline V gene lookup returns CDR1 MGHDK and CDR2 SYGVNS. CDR3 in amino acids: CASSEGTGTAFF. The CDR3 bases are TGTGCCAGCAGTGAAGGGACAGGAACAGCTTTCTTT.

This clonotype was observed a few times. The chain carries TRBV27 and TRBJ2-1; a weak D match, TRBD2 (6 bases). The CDR3 spans 15 residues. The germline V and J ends were trimmed by 0 bases and 4 bases, with 10 bases remaining between them. The germline CDR1 and CDR2 sequences are MNHEY and SMNVEV (reference sequence). This CDR3 is CASSLSETSYNEQFF. For the CDR3, the DNA is TGTGCCAGCAGTTTATCGGAGACTAGTTACAATGAGCAGTTCTTC.

The rearrangement links TRBV6-1 to TRBJ2-4; D might be TRBD2 (5 bases). The CDR3 consists of 13 residues. V lost 6 bases and J 8 bases, leaving 14 bases between the germline ends. The V gene's germline CDR1 is MNHNS and CDR2 SASEGT. CDR3: CASSSYLGDIQYF. CDR3 DNA: TGTGCCAGCAGCTCATACCTCGGGGACATTCAGTACTTC.

The rearrangement links TRBV4-2 to TRBJ2-7; 9 bases map to TRBD2. J was trimmed by 4 bases and V by 2 bases; bases with no gene match: 3. The germline V gene encodes CDR1 LGHNA and CDR2 YNFKEQ. The CDR3 runs to 14 residues. CDR3 residues: CASSQPGLAYEQYF. The CDR3, as DNA: TGTGCCAGCAGCCAACCGGGACTAGCTTACGAGCAGTACTTC.

CDR3 coding DNA: TGCAGCGTTTTGGATACGACAGCGAACACTGAAGCTTTCTTT. Translating it yields CSVLDTTANTEAFF. V gene TRBV29-1 combines with J gene TRBJ1-1, with D possibly matching TRBD1 (5 bases). The CDR3 has 14 residues. Per the germline V gene, CDR1 is SQVTM and CDR2 is ANQGSEA. V gave up 5 bases and J gave up 1 base, with 14 bases separating them.

The table lists this clonotype with many counts. V gene TRBV4-3 combines with J gene TRBJ2-1; no definite D call. Germline values: CDR1 LGHNA, CDR2 YSLEER. The germline V and J ends were trimmed by 0 bases and 3 bases, with 6 bases remaining between them. There are 14 residues in the CDR3. CDR3 sequence: CASSQEDRYNEQFF. The CDR3 DNA reads TGCGCCAGCAGCCAAGAAGACCGCTACAATGAGCAGTTCTTC.

This clonotype turned up a few times. The chain carries TRBV12-3 or TRBV12-4 and TRBJ1-1; TRBD1 is a possible D gene (5 bases). The CDR3 is 17 residues long. Trimming took off 2 bases at V and 6 bases at J, with 22 bases between the two ends. The CDR3 coding sequence is TGTGCCAGCAGTTTACTCTACGCGGGACGGCGTTACGCTGAAGCTTTCTTT. Encoded protein: CASSLLYAGRRYAEAFF.

On this clonotype: As the CDR3 is not closed by the conserved phenylalanine or tryptophan, this likely results from a read error. The chain links TRBV11-2 to TRBJ2-5; 15 bases fit TRBD2. V lost 5 bases, J lost 5 bases, and 12 bases stayed unmatched. Germline CDR1 SGHAT, CDR2 FQNNGV. The CDR3 is 18 amino acids. The CDR3 loop is CASSTWTSGRAARETQYS. In nucleotides, the CDR3 is TGTGCCAGCAGCACCTGGACTAGCGGGAGGGCCGCGCGGGAGACCCAGTACTCC.

The chain links TRBV24-1 to TRBJ2-7; 9 bases are shared with TRBD1. The junction had 2 bases not matched to a gene; V was cut back by 3 bases and J by 0 bases. The CDR3 length is 15 residues. Germline V gene sequence: CDR1 KGHDR, CDR2 SFDVKD. Written as DNA, the CDR3 is TGTGCCACCAGTGATGGGACAGGGAGCTCCTACGAGCAGTACTTC. This gives the protein CATSDGTGSSYEQYF.

The chain links TRBV4-3 to TRBJ2-7, with D perhaps TRBD1 (5 bases). There are 13 residues in the CDR3. Germline CDR1 is LGHNA and CDR2 is YSLEER. The ends were cut back, 8 bases at V and 3 bases at J, with 14 bases in the middle. CDR3 protein: CASSQDSHYEQYF. The CDR3 region has the DNA TGCGCCAGCTCCCAAGACAGCCACTACGAGCAGTACTTC.

This clonotype has just a few counts. V and J are TRBV28 and TRBJ2-1; 10 bases fit TRBD2. The CDR3 consists of 17 residues. Trimming cost V 5 bases and J 1 base; bases outside gene matches: 8. Germline V gene sequence: CDR1 MDHEN, CDR2 SYDVKM. The CDR3 region has the DNA TGTGCCAGCAGTCCTTTAGCGGGAGGAGGGTCCTACAATGAGCAGTTCTTC. Its translation is CASSPLAGGGSYNEQFF.

This clonotype turned up a few times. V is TRBV5-1 and J is TRBJ2-4; TRBD2 matches at 10 bases. J lost 3 bases, V lost 3 bases, and 9 bases had no gene match. There are 17 residues in the CDR3. The germline gives CDR1 SGHRS, CDR2 YFSETQ. The CDR3 spells CASSSPGLADHKNIQYF. The DNA of the CDR3 is TGCGCCAGCAGCTCGCCCGGACTAGCGGACCACAAAAACATTCAGTACTTC. Looking up the rest from reference TRBV5-1 and TRBJ2-4 gives the full variable domain: KAGVTQTPRYLIKTRGQQVTLSCSPISGHRSVSWYQQTPGQGLQFLFEYFSETQRNKGNFPGRFSGRQFSNSRSEMNVSTLELGDSALYLCASSSPGLADHKNIQYFGAGTRLSVL.

This clonotype was counted between two and nine times. The chain uses TRBV28 and TRBJ1-3, with a weak D call TRBD1 (5 bases). The length of the CDR3 is 14 residues. Deletions cut 6 bases from V and 0 bases from J, with 9 bases between. The germline CDR1 and CDR2 sequences are MDHEN and SYDVKM. The CDR3 loop is CASRTTASGNTIYF. In nucleotides, the CDR3 is TGTGCCAGCAGGACGACAGCCTCTGGAAACACCATATATTTT.

Turning to this clonotype: Its ends do not fully match the called genes, so a read error is possible. The genes are TRBV7-8 and TRBJ1-1; no definite D call. The germline V gene has CDR1 SGHVS and CDR2 FQNEAQ. This CDR3 has 15 amino acids. The chain's CDR3 is CSSSLEVQMNTEAFF. The CDR3 DNA sequence: TGTTCCAGCAGCTTAGAGGTACAGATGAACACTGAAGCTTTCTTT.

As regards this clonotype: Just one base apart from a much larger clone, this may be a read error. This chain joins TRBV29-1 and TRBJ1-2; possible D gene TRBD1, 6 bases. The germline V and J ends were trimmed by 8 bases and 5 bases, with 18 bases remaining between them. This CDR3 has 13 residues. The V gene's germline CDR1 is SQVTM and CDR2 ANQGSEA. CDR3 sequence: CSFGARGAYGYTF. For the CDR3, the DNA is TGCAGCTTTGGGGCACGGGGGGCATATGGCTACACCTTC.